This entry is about one T cell receptor (beta chain). The time point denotes: persistent/refractory GD, antithyroid drugs over 5 years with positive TRAb. PBMC-extracted RNA yielded the TCR library. Both iRepertoire HTBI primers and Arm-PCR of CDR3 regions were used to build the TCR beta libraries. In TCRdb, the multiplex PCR reads were re-called with MiXCR into one record per CDR3 protein. The repertoire includes about 660,000 distinct CDR3 sequences, 25% to 35% of them detected once, and around 40% sits in the top ten. This sample is part of a study of regulatory T cells in long-lasting Graves disease. Trimming removed 9 bases at V and 3 bases at J, with 11 bases between. The germline gives CDR1 WSHSY, CDR2 SAAADI. This CDR3 is built from 12 residues.

Sequenced here: peripheral blood mononuclear cells (PBMCs), sampled when the disease was refractory, from a patient treated with antithyroid drugs. The V gene is TRBV10-2, the J gene TRBJ2-5; D is unclear. The sequence was obtained from a female donor with Graves disease. This CDR3 is CASLELKETQYF. For the CDR3, the DNA is TGCGCCAGTTTGGAACTTAAAGAGACCCAGTACTTC.